What follows are 23 T cell receptor beta chains derived from one specimen sequenced in a study of blood T cell repertoires in COVID-19. Produced via immunoSEQ multiplex PCR; TCRdb's table is partial and in-frame only. Of some 350,000 clones listed, around four fifths were seen once; the top ten hold 2.5% to 3%. The sequencing input was peripheral blood. The receptors shown here come from a man aged 25 to 45 with active or convalescent COVID-19.

The chain joins TRBV5-1 to TRBJ1-4; 7 bases align to TRBD1. Germline V gene data show CDR1 as SGHRS and CDR2 as YFSETQ. V was pared by 5 bases and J by 4 bases, with 5 bases of the junction left unmatched. The CDR3 runs 14 residues. CDR3: CASRRGTDNEKLFF. The CDR3 bases are TGCGCCAGCAGGAGGGGGACAGATAATGAAAAACTGTTTTTT. Full variable domain (outside the CDR3, taken from reference TRBV5-1 and TRBJ1-4): KAGVTQTPRYLIKTRGQQVTLSCSPISGHRSVSWYQQTPGQGLQFLFEYFSETQRNKGNFPGRFSGRQFSNSRSEMNVSTLELGDSALYLCASRRGTDNEKLFFGSGTQLSVL.

The rearrangement links TRBV19 to TRBJ1-5, with D perhaps TRBD1 (5 bases). From germline, CDR1 is LNHDA and CDR2 SQIVND (reference sequence). Trimming left V 5 bases short and J 5 bases short, with 16 bases between. The CDR3 loop spans 15 amino acids. Here the CDR3 DNA reads TGTGCCAGTAGTCGAGAACAGGTAGAGTATCAGCCCCAGCATTTT. It translates to CASSREQVEYQPQHF.

This chain connects TRBV2 to TRBJ1-2, with D possibly being TRBD1 (6 bases). In germline, CDR1 is SNHLY, CDR2 FYNNEI. Trimming stripped 8 bases from V and 10 bases from J, with 20 bases between. CDR3 length: 13 amino acids. CDR3 loop: CASGTGNRDYYTF. CDR3 coding DNA: TGTGCCAGCGGGACCGGGAACAGGGATTACTACACCTTC.

This clone was found once. V gene TRBV5-5 combines with J gene TRBJ1-2; 12 nucleotides agree with TRBD1. Germline CDR1 and CDR2: SGHKS and YYEKEE (reference sequence). Trimming removed 1 base from V and 7 bases from J; junction bases left unmatched: 8. The CDR3 has 16 residues. The CDR3 DNA follows: TGTGCCAGCAGCTTGCCGGGACAGGGGGCGCGTCTTGGCTACACCTTC. Translated: CASSLPGQGARLGYTF.

This clone showed up just a few times. The CDR3, as DNA: TGTGCCAGCAGCCTGTGGACGGGAGGGTCTTACAATGAGCAGTTCTTC. Its translation: CASSLWTGGSYNEQFF. The V call is TRBV4-2, the J call TRBJ2-1; 8 bases are shared with TRBD2. Germline CDR1 reads LGHNA; CDR2 reads YNFKEQ. This CDR3 is built from 16 residues. The V gene end was trimmed by 4 bases and the J gene end by 4 bases; junction bases not matched to a gene: 9.

The V and J genes are TRBV10-3 and TRBJ2-4; D is possibly TRBD1 (6 bases). In germline, CDR1 is ENHRY, CDR2 SYGVKD. The length of the CDR3 is 19 residues. The V and J ends lost 8 bases and 0 bases respectively, with 26 bases between them. The CDR3 protein is CAIPPCTDRYYLAKNIQYF. The CDR3 nucleotides are TGTGCCATCCCCCCTTGCACTGACAGGTACTACCTAGCCAAAAACATTCAGTACTTC.

The chain couples TRBV9 to TRBJ1-2; TRBD1 aligns across 8 bases. CDR1 and CDR2 from the germline V gene are SGDLS and YYNGEE. The ends lost 3 bases at V and 0 bases at J; junction bases unmatched: 1. The length of the CDR3 is 14 residues. The CDR3 loop reads CASSAGQANYGYTF. The CDR3 DNA reads as TGTGCCAGCAGCGCGGGACAGGCTAACTATGGCTACACCTTC.

V and J are TRBV6-2 or TRBV6-3 and TRBJ1-2; D perhaps matches TRBD1 (6 bases). Trimming removed 6 bases at V and 4 bases at J, with 21 bases between. Germline CDR1 is MNHEY and CDR2 is SVGEGT. This CDR3 has 16 residues. The CDR3 DNA sequence: TGTGCCAGCAGCTCTCGCGGACAGAAGTTATCCTATGGCTACACCTTC. It specifies CASSSRGQKLSYGYTF.

The chain couples TRBV2 to TRBJ2-7, with 8 positions matching TRBD1. After removal of 6 bases from V and 7 bases from J, the junction contained 8 bases not matched to a gene. Germline V gives CDR1 SNHLY, CDR2 FYNNEI. CDR3 size: 13 residues. The CDR3 region is CASRRTGRVEQYF. As DNA, the CDR3 is TGTGCCAGCAGAAGGACAGGGCGCGTTGAGCAGTACTTC.

This rearrangement joins TRBV7-2 to TRBJ1-6; possible D gene TRBD1, 5 bases. In germline, CDR1 is SGHTA, CDR2 FQGNSA. This CDR3 spans 14 amino acids. The V end was cut by 2 bases, the J end by 7 bases, with 9 bases between. The CDR3 loop reads CASSLYQGNSPLHF. The CDR3 region has the DNA TGTGCCAGCAGCTTATATCAGGGCAATTCACCCCTCCACTTT.

The chain uses TRBV10-2 and TRBJ1-1; tentative D call: TRBD1 (5 bases). The CDR3 contains 14 residues. Germline V CDR1 and CDR2: WSHSY, SAAADI. V was shortened by 7 bases and J by 2 bases, with 14 bases between the two germline ends. CDR3 sequence: CASTERGENTEAFF. The DNA of the CDR3 is TGCGCCAGCACGGAGCGGGGGGAAAACACTGAAGCTTTCTTT.

The chain carries TRBV18 and TRBJ1-2; tentative D call: TRBD1 (5 bases). The CDR3 is 16 residues long. V lost 1 base to trimming and J lost 5 bases, with 17 bases between them. Germline V CDR1 and CDR2: KGHSH, LQKENI. The CDR3 protein is CASSPLSQGSAYGYTF. The CDR3 DNA sequence: TGTGCCAGCTCACCACTAAGCCAGGGTTCGGCATATGGCTACACCTTC.

This CDR3 reads CASSTPAGGTYEQYF. CDR3 in DNA: TGTGCCAGCAGTACCCCAGCGGGGGGGACCTACGAGCAGTACTTC. The chain has TRBV27 and TRBJ2-7; 10 bases fit TRBD2. V lost 5 bases, J lost 2 bases, and 6 bases stayed unmatched. CDR1 is MNHEY and CDR2 is SMNVEV in the germline V gene (reference sequence). The CDR3 contains 15 residues.

The gene calls are TRBV5-4 and TRBJ1-5, with 9 bases lining up with TRBD1. The ends lost 2 bases at V and 3 bases at J; junction bases unmatched: 0. The germline V gene encodes CDR1 SGHNT and CDR2 YYREEE (reference sequence). The CDR3 is 14 amino acids. The CDR3 nucleotides read TGTGCCAGCAGCTTACAGGGGGCCAATCAGCCCCAGCATTTT. The encoded protein is CASSLQGANQPQHF.

V usage is TRBV6-2 or TRBV6-3 and J usage is TRBJ2-3; D might be TRBD1 (6 bases). This CDR3 spans 16 amino acids. CDR1 and CDR2 (germline): MNHEY, SVGEGT. V lost 4 bases and J 3 bases, leaving 17 bases between the germline ends. The CDR3 is CASSSTRFQGTDTQYF. The DNA for the CDR3 is TGTGCCAGCAGTTCAACCCGCTTCCAGGGGACAGATACGCAGTATTTT.

The chain uses TRBV2 and TRBJ2-7, with 8 bases matching TRBD1. V trimming: 10 bases; J trimming: 4 bases; junction bases outside the gene matches: 9. The CDR3 totals 13 residues. Germline CDR1 and CDR2: SNHLY and FYNNEI. CDR3 loop: CAIPRQGTYEQYF. In DNA form, the CDR3 reads TGTGCCATACCTCGACAGGGGACTTACGAGCAGTACTTC.

This sequence joins TRBV4-3 and TRBJ1-6, with 8 positions matching TRBD1. Germline V gene sequence: CDR1 LGHNA, CDR2 YSLEER. Trimming took 4 bases from V and 0 from J; bases not matched to a gene: 11. The CDR3 spans 19 residues. The CDR3 spells CASSLSLRQGSSYNSPLHF. CDR3 nucleotide sequence: TGCGCCAGCAGCCTAAGCCTGAGACAGGGGAGCTCCTATAATTCACCCCTCCACTTT.

The rearrangement joins TRBV2 to TRBJ1-2, with D maybe TRBD1 (5 bases). Germline V lookup: CDR1 SNHLY, CDR2 FYNNEI. The germline V and J ends were trimmed by 6 bases and 8 bases, with 10 bases remaining between them. CDR3 length: 11 amino acids. As DNA, the CDR3 is TGTGCCAGCAGGAGACAGTCAGGCTACACCTTC. This translates into CASRRQSGYTF. The full variable domain, in which reference TRBV2 and TRBJ1-2 provide the parts outside the CDR3, is EPEVTQTPSHQVTQMGQEVILRCVPISNHLYFYWYRQILGQKVEFLVSFYNNEISEKSEIFDDQFSVERPDGSNFTLKIRSTKLEDSAMYFCASRRQSGYTFGSGTRLTVV.

The chain has TRBV6-2 or TRBV6-3 and TRBJ1-5; 7 bases align to TRBD1. Trimming cost V 4 bases and J 5 bases; bases outside gene matches: 8. Germline lookup yields CDR1 MNHEY and CDR2 SVGEGT. There are 15 residues in the CDR3. The CDR3 here is CASSSGTDFDQPQHF. CDR3 nucleotide sequence: TGTGCCAGCAGTTCCGGGACAGATTTCGATCAGCCCCAGCATTTT.

This chain links TRBV3-1 (or the pseudogene TRBV3-2) with TRBJ2-3, with 7 nucleotides matching TRBD2. Trimming cost V 1 base and J 8 bases; bases outside gene matches: 3. The CDR3 runs 13 residues. Germline CDR1 is LGHDT and CDR2 is YNNKEL (reference sequence). The CDR3 sequence is CASSQGRLATQYF. DNA of the CDR3: TGTGCCAGCAGCCAAGGGCGACTAGCTACGCAGTATTTT.

For this clone: With a much larger clone just one base away, this may be a read error. The rearrangement links TRBV2 to TRBJ2-3, with 12 bases aligning to TRBD2. The V gene's germline CDR1 is SNHLY and CDR2 FYNNEI. The CDR3 runs to 15 residues. V gave up 6 bases and J gave up 0 bases; unmatched junction bases: 1. CDR3 in DNA: TGTGCCAGCAGGGGGACTAGCGGGAGCACAGATACGCAGTATTTT. Its translation is CASRGTSGSTDTQYF.

This clone was observed a single time. This chain links TRBV6-1 with TRBJ2-4; D is uncertain. This CDR3 region has 15 residues. V was shortened by 2 bases and J by 8 bases, with 16 bases between the two germline ends. Germline CDR1 MNHNS, CDR2 SASEGT. Here the CDR3 reads CASSETPAPGDIQYF. CDR3 coding DNA: TGTGCCAGCAGTGAAACCCCGGCCCCAGGCGACATTCAGTACTTC.

The chain employs TRBV5-6 and TRBJ1-5, with a weak D call TRBD1 (5 bases). This CDR3 is 15 amino acids long. The ends were cut back, 10 bases at V and 0 bases at J, with 17 bases in the middle. Looked up from germline, CDR1 is SGHDT and CDR2 is YYEEEE. Here the CDR3 reads CARHRKGFSNQPQHF. CDR3 nucleotides: TGTGCCCGACATAGGAAGGGGTTTAGCAATCAGCCCCAGCATTTT. Filled out from reference TRBV5-6 and TRBJ1-5, the complete variable domain reads DAGVTQSPTHLIKTRGQQVTLRCSPKSGHDTVSWYQQALGQGPQFIFQYYEEEERQRGNFPDRFSGHQFPNYSSELNVNALLLGDSALYLCARHRKGFSNQPQHFGDGTRLSIL.